This TCR beta chain came from a study of T cells in Graves' hyperthyroidism and ophthalmopathy. Study results and limitations: Clonotypes that were expanded in thyroid above 0.001 mostly appeared in blood too. From stable hyperthyroidism, ophthalmopathy was set apart by a 13 V-J model.

It was 8.5 to 10 ml of fresh peripheral blood that supplied the PBMCs. On this clonotype: Its antigen is undetermined. At one end the junction does not follow the germline gene, possibly because of a read error.

Researchers took RNA transcripts and amplified the TCR beta CDR3 regions from them. Primed by the HTBI set, a first-round RT-PCR was run on the TCR CDR3. TCRdb independently ran MiXCR on the multiplex PCR reads; one entry per CDR3 protein. The data show about 520,000 distinct CDR3 sequences, around 22% seen once. The receptor was isolated from a woman in her twenties or thirties with Graves' ophthalmopathy. The sequenced sample consisted of blood.

The CDR3 nucleotides read TGTGCCAGCAGCTTCGGCGGGGTTCGCACCGGGGAGCTGTTGTTT. This gives the protein CASSFGGVRTGELLF. The chain links TRBV11-3 to TRBJ2-2; TRBD2 might be the D (6 bases). The CDR3 has 15 residues. CDR1 SGHNT and CDR2 YENEEA come from the germline V gene.